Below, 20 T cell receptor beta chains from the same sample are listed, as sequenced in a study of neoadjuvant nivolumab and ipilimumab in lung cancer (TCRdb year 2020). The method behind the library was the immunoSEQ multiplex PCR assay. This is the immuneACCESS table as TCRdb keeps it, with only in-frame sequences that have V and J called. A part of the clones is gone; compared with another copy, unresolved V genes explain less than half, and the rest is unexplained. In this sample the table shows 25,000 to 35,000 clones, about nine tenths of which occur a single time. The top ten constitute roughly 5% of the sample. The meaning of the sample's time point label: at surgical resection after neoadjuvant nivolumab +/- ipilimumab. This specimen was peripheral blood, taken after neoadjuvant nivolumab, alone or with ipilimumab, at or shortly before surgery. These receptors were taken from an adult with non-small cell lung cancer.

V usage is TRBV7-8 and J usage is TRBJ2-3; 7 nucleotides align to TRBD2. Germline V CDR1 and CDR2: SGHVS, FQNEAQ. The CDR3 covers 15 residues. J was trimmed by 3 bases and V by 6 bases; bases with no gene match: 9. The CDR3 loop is CASSPAGVFTDTQYF. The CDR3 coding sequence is TGTGCCAGCAGTCCCGCGGGGGTCTTTACAGATACGCAGTATTTT.

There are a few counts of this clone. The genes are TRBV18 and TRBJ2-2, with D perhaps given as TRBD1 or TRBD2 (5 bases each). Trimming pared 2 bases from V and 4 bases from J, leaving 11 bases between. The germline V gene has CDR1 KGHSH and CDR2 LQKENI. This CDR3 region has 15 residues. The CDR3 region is CASSPTSGSTGELFF. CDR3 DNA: TGTGCCAGCTCACCAACCTCAGGGAGCACCGGGGAGCTGTTTTTT.

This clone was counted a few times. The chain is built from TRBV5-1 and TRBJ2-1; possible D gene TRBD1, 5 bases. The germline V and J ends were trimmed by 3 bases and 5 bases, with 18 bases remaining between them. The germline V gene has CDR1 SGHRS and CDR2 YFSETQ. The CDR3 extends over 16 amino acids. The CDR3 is CASSSIDQTGNNEQFF. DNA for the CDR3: TGCGCCAGCAGCTCCATAGACCAAACAGGTAACAATGAGCAGTTCTTC.

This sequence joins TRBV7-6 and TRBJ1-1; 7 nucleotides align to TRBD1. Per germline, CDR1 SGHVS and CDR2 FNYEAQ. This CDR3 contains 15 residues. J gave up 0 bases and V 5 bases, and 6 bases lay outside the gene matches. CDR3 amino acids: CASSPRQGLNTEAFF. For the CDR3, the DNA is TGTGCCAGCAGCCCCAGACAGGGATTGAACACTGAAGCTTTCTTT. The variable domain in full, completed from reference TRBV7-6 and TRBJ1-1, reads GAGVSQSPRYKVTKRGQDVALRCDPISGHVSLYWYRQALGQGPEFLTYFNYEAQQDKSGLPNDRFSAERPEGSISTLTIQRTEQRDSAMYRCASSPRQGLNTEAFFGQGTRLTVV.

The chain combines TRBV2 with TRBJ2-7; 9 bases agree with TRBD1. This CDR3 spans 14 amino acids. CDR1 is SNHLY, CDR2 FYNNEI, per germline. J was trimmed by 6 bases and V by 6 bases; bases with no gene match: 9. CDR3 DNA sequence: TGTGCCAGCAGGGATCCGGGACAGGGCGGCGAGCAGTACTTC. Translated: CASRDPGQGGEQYF.

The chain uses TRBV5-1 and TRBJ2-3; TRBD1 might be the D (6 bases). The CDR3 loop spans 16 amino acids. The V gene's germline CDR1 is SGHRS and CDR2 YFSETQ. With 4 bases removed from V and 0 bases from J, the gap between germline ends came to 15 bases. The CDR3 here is CASSTRTAPSTDTQYF. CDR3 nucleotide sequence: TGCGCCAGCAGCACGCGGACAGCCCCTAGCACAGATACGCAGTATTTT. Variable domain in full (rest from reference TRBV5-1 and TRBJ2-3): KAGVTQTPRYLIKTRGQQVTLSCSPISGHRSVSWYQQTPGQGLQFLFEYFSETQRNKGNFPGRFSGRQFSNSRSEMNVSTLELGDSALYLCASSTRTAPSTDTQYFGPGTRLTVL.

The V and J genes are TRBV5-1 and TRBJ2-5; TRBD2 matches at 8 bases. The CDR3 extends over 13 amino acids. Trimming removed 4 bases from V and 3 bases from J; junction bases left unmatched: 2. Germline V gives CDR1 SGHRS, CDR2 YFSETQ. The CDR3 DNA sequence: TGCGCCAGCAGCACTAGCGGAAAAGAGACCCAGTACTTC. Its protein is CASSTSGKETQYF.

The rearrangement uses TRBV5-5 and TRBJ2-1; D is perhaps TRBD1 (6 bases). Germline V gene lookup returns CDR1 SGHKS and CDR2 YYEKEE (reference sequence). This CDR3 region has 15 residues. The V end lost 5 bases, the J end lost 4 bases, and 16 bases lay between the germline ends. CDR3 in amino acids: CASRWGRQDYNEQFF. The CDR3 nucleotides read TGTGCCAGCAGATGGGGGCGACAGGATTACAATGAGCAGTTCTTC.

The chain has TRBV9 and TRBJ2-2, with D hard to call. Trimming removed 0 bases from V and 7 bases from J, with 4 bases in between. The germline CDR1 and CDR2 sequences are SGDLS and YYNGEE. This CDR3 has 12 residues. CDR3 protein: CASSVGVGELFF. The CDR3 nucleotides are TGTGCCAGCAGCGTAGGGGTCGGGGAGCTGTTTTTT.

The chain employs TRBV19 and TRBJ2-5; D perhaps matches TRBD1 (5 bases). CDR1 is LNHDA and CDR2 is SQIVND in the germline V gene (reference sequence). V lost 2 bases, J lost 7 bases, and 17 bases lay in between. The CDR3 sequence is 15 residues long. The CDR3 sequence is CASSIRGSEGWTQYF. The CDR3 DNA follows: TGTGCCAGTAGTATAAGGGGCAGCGAAGGTTGGACCCAGTACTTC. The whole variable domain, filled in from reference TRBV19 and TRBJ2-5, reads DGGITQSPKYLFRKEGQNVTLSCEQNLNHDAMYWYRQDPGQGLRLIYYSQIVNDFQKGDIAEGYSVSREKKESFPLTVTSAQKNPTAFYLCASSIRGSEGWTQYFGPGTRLLVL.

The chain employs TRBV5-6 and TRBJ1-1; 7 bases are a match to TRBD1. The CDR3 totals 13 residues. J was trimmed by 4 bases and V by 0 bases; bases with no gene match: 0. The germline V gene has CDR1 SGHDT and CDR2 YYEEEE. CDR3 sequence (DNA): TGTGCCAGCAGCTTGGACAGGGGCACTGAAGCTTTCTTT. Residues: CASSLDRGTEAFF.

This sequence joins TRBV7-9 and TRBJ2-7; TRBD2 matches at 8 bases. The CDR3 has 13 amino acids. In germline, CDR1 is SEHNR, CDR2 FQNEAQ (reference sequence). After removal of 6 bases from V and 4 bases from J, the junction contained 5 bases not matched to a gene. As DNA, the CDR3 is TGTGCCAGCAGTCTTAGCGGGGCGTACGAGCAGTACTTC. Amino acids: CASSLSGAYEQYF. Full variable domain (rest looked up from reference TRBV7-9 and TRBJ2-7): DTGVSQNPRHKITKRGQNVTFRCDPISEHNRLYWYRQTLGQGPEFLTYFQNEAQLEKSRLLSDRFSAERPKGSFSTLEIQRTEQGDSAMYLCASSLSGAYEQYFGPGTRLTVT.

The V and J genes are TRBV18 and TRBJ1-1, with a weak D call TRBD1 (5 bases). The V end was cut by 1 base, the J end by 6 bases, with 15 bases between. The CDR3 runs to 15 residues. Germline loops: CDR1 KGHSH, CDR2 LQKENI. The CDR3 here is CASSPHGGGSAEAFF. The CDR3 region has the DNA TGTGCCAGCTCACCACATGGGGGGGGAAGCGCTGAAGCTTTCTTT.

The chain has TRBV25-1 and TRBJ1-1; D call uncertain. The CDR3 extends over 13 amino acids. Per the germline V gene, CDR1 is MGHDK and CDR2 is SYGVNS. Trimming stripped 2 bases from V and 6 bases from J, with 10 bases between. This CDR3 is CASSERSISEAFF. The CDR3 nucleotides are TGTGCCAGCAGTGAAAGAAGTATATCTGAAGCTTTCTTT.

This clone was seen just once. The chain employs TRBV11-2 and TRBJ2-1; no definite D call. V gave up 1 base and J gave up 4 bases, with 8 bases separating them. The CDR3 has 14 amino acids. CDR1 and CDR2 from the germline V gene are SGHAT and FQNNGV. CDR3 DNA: TGTGCCAGCAGCTTAGGGCAGCTTTACAATGAGCAGTTCTTC. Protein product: CASSLGQLYNEQFF.

In DNA, the CDR3 is TGTGCCAGCAGCTGGGGGGCGGGGACAGGCGCGGCTTTCTTT. Its protein product is CASSWGAGTGAAFF. The rearrangement joins TRBV5-4 to TRBJ1-1; 8 nucleotides line up with TRBD1. Germline CDR1 is SGHNT and CDR2 is YYREEE (reference sequence). The CDR3 consists of 14 residues. V lost 3 bases to trimming and J lost 11 bases; unmatched junction nucleotides: 12.

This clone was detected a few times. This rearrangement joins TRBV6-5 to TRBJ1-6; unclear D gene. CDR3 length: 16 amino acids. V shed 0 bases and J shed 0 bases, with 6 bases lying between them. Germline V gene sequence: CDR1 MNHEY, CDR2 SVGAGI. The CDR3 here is CASSYSWSSYNSPLHF. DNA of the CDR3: TGTGCCAGCAGTTACTCTTGGAGCTCCTATAATTCACCCCTCCACTTT.

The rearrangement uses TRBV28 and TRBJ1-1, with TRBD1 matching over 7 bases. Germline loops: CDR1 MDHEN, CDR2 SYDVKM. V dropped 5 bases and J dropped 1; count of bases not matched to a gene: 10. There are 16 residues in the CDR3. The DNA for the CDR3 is TGTGCCAGCAGTGCCCCGTCGGGACAGACGAACACTGAAGCTTTCTTT. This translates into CASSAPSGQTNTEAFF. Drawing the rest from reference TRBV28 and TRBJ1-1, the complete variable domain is DVKVTQSSRYLVKRTGEKVFLECVQDMDHENMFWYRQDPGLGLRLIYFSYDVKMKEKGDIPEGYSVSREKKERFSLILESASTNQTSMYLCASSAPSGQTNTEAFFGQGTRLTVV.

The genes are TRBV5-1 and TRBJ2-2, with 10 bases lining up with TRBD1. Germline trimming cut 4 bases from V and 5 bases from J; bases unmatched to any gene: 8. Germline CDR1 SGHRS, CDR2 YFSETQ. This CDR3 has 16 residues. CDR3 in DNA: TGCGCCAGCAGCCACCCCGGGACAGGGGTGACCGGGGAGCTGTTTTTT. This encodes CASSHPGTGVTGELFF.

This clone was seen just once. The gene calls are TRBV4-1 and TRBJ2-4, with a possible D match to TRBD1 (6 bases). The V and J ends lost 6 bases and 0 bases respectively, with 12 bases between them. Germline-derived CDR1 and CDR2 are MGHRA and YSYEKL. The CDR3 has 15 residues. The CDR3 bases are TGCGCCAGCAGTCCAAGGGGGATAGCCAAAAACATTCAGTACTTC. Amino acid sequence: CASSPRGIAKNIQYF.